This entry is about one TCR beta chain. The sample originates from a study of identifying expanded T cells in peripheral blood. Measured with immunoSEQ multiplex PCR; TCRdb has only the in-frame clones, and not every one. The sample includes approximately 100,000 clones, 75% to 90% of them seen just once. Unmatched junction bases numbered 8, after V lost 5 bases and J lost 6 bases. CDR1 SGHNT and CDR2 YYREEE come from the germline V gene (reference sequence). CDR3 length equals 16 residues. The sequence was collected from a person between 18 and 75 years old in good health. The sequenced sample was blood. The rearrangement joins TRBV5-4 to TRBJ2-1; TRBD2 matches at 13 bases. For the CDR3, the DNA is TGTGCCAGCAGGGGGATGACTAGCGGGGGGCCCAATGAGCAGTTCTTC. Translation gives CASRGMTSGGPNEQFF.